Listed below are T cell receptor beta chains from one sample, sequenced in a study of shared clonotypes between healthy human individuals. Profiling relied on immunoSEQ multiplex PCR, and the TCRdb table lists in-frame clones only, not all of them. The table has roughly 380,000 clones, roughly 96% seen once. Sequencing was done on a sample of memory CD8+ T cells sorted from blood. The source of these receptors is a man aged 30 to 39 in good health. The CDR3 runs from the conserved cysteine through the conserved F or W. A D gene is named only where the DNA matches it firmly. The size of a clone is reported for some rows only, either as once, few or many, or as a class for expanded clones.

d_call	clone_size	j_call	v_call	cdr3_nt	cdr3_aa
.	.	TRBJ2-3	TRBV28	TGTGCCAGCAGTTTCGATACGCAGTATTTT	CASSFDTQYF
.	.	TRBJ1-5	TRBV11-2	TGTGCCAGCAGCCGGGACGGTCGGATGTACCGCAATCAGCCCCAGCATTTT	CASSRDGRMYRNQPQHF
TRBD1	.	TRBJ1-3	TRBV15	TGTGCCACCAGCAGAGGACAGGGACGTTCTGGAAACACCATATATTTT	CATSRGQGRSGNTIYF
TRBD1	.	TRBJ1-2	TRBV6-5	TGTGCCAGCAGGGACAGGGGCCCTACATATGGCTACACCTTC	CASRDRGPTYGYTF
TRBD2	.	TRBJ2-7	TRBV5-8	TGTGCCAGCAGCCGGACTAGCGGGAGACCCACCTTTTTATACGAGCAGTACTTC	CASSRTSGRPTFLYEQYF
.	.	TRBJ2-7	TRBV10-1	TGCGCCAGCAGTGATGGGTCAGTGGCATCCTACGAGCAGTACTTC	CASSDGSVASYEQYF
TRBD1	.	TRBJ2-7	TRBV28	TGTGCCAGCAGTCAGGGGACAGACGAGCAGTACTTC	CASSQGTDEQYF
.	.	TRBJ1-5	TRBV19	TGTGCCAGTAGTATTCGTGGAGGTCAGCCCCAGCATTTT	CASSIRGGQPQHF
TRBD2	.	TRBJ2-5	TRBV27	TGTGCCAGCAGTTTCGGGTGGGGAGGGTCACAGACCCAGTACTTC	CASSFGWGGSQTQYF
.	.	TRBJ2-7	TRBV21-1	TGTGCCAGCAGCAAAAACTCGGGACTAGCCGAGCAGTACTTC	CASSKNSGLAEQYF
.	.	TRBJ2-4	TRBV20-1	TGCAGTGCTAGAGACGCCATTCAGTACTTC	CSARDAIQYF
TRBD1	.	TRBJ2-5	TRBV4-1	TGCGCCAGCAGCCCAACAGGGGTCGGCAACCAAGAGACCCAGTACTTC	CASSPTGVGNQETQYF
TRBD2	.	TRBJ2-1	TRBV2	TGTGCCAGCAGGGGGTGGCTAGCGGGCAAAAACTCCTACAATGAGCAGTTCTTC	CASRGWLAGKNSYNEQFF
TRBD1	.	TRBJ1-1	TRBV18	TGTGCCAGCGGGAACAGGGGGCTGAACACTGAAGCTTTCTTT	CASGNRGLNTEAFF
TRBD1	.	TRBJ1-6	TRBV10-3	TGTGCCATCAGGAGGGGACAGGGACATTCACCCCTCCACTTT	CAIRRGQGHSPLHF
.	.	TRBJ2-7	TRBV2	TGTGCCAGCGAGAGGGACATGAGCTCCTACGAGCAGTACTTC	CASERDMSSYEQYF
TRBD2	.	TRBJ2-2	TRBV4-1	TGCGCCAGCAGCGCACTAGCGGGAGTTTACACCGGGGAGCTGTTTTTT	CASSALAGVYTGELFF
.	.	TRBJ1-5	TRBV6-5	TGTGCCAGCAGTTACTCGCTGGGTTATCAGCCCCAGCATTTT	CASSYSLGYQPQHF
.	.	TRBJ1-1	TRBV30	TGTGCCTGGAGGGCAGGAGCCCCTAACACTGAAGCTTTCTTT	CAWRAGAPNTEAFF
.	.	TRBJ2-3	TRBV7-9	TGTGCCAGCAGCTTAGGACGGGAGATTGGGGGAGATACGCAGTATTTT	CASSLGREIGGDTQYF
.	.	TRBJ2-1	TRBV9	TGTGCCAGCAGCGTAGAGTCCAGCTACAATGAGCAGTTCTTC	CASSVESSYNEQFF
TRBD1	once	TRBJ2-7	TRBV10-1	TGCGCCAGCAGTGAGAATAGGACAGGGGTTTCCGAGCAGTACTTC	CASSENRTGVSEQYF
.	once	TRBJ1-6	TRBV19	TGTGCCAGTATGTCGGGACGGTATAATTCACCCCTCCACTTT	CASMSGRYNSPLHF
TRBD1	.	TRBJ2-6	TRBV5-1	TGCGCCAGCAGCGGGACAGGTGGGGCCAACGTCCTGACTTTC	CASSGTGGANVLTF
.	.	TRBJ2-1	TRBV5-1	TGCGCCAGCAGCTTGGTTTCGGGAGCGCTCAATGAGCAGTTCTTC	CASSLVSGALNEQFF